These 27 T cell receptor beta chains came from one sample sequenced in a study of blood T cell repertoires in COVID-19. Method: immunoSEQ multiplex PCR; TCRdb's copy keeps in-frame clones and lacks some. This table has roughly 160,000 clones, 70% to 85% appearing once. The sequenced sample consisted of peripheral blood. The receptors stem from a man older than 75 with COVID-19, enrolled during active disease.

The V and J genes are TRBV5-1 and TRBJ1-3, with 8 bases matching TRBD1. There are 15 residues in the CDR3. V lost 4 bases to trimming and J lost 4 bases; unmatched junction nucleotides: 7. Germline V gene lookup returns CDR1 SGHRS and CDR2 YFSETQ. This CDR3 is CASSPDRVQGNTIYF. In nucleotides, the CDR3 is TGCGCCAGCAGCCCGGACAGGGTCCAAGGAAACACCATATATTTT.

This clone was observed once. The chain recombines TRBV12-5 with TRBJ2-1, with D possibly being TRBD1 (5 bases). The CDR3 has 14 residues. The germline CDR1 and CDR2 sequences are LGHNT and FRNRAP. Trimming pared 6 bases from V and 5 bases from J, leaving 14 bases between. The CDR3 protein is CASGTPTDNNEQFF. CDR3 nucleotide sequence: TGTGCTAGTGGAACCCCGACAGATAACAATGAGCAGTTCTTC. Supplemented by reference TRBV12-5 and TRBJ2-1, the full variable domain reads DARVTQTPRHKVTEMGQEVTMRCQPILGHNTVFWYRQTMMQGLELLAYFRNRAPLDDSGMPKDRFSAEMPDATLATLKIQPSEPRDSAVYFCASGTPTDNNEQFFGPGTRLTVL.

This clone was seen once. V usage is TRBV2 and J usage is TRBJ2-5; D remains unclear. V lost 1 base and J 13 bases, leaving 10 bases between the germline ends. The CDR3 is 11 residues long. Germline V lookup: CDR1 SNHLY, CDR2 FYNNEI. The CDR3, as DNA: TGTGCCAGCAGTGAAGATACAGCTTTGTACTTC. It yields the protein CASSEDTALYF.

This clone is a singleton in its sample. J is TRBJ2-2 and V is TRBV5-1; tentatively, D is TRBD1 (6 bases). The length of the CDR3 is 14 residues. Trimming stripped 9 bases from V and 6 bases from J, with 18 bases between. The germline CDR1 and CDR2 sequences are SGHRS and YFSETQ. CDR3 nucleotides: TGCGCCACCAGGACAGCTCCCTCGGCCGGGGAGCTGTTTTTT. Translated, it gives CATRTAPSAGELFF.

The chain has TRBV19 and TRBJ1-5, with no clear D. Trimming cost V 1 base and J 4 bases, with 8 bases left between them. The V gene's germline CDR1 is LNHDA and CDR2 SQIVND (reference sequence). There are 14 residues in the CDR3. CDR3 protein: CASSIVSGNQPQHF. CDR3 DNA: TGTGCCAGTAGTATAGTGTCAGGAAATCAGCCCCAGCATTTT.

This chain links TRBV7-8 with TRBJ1-5; the match to TRBD1 covers 9 bases. In germline, CDR1 is SGHVS, CDR2 FQNEAQ. V lost 5 bases to trimming and J lost 1 base; unmatched junction nucleotides: 6. This CDR3 comprises 16 residues. Written as DNA, the CDR3 is TGTGCCAGCAGCATATACAGGGGGCCGAGCAATCAGCCCCAGCATTTT. Translating gives CASSIYRGPSNQPQHF.

The chain combines TRBV18 with TRBJ2-7, with TRBD2 matching over 8 bases. This CDR3 is built from 14 residues. Germline V gives CDR1 KGHSH, CDR2 LQKENI. V trimming: 4 bases; J trimming: 6 bases; junction bases outside the gene matches: 8. In nucleotides, the CDR3 is TGTGCCAGCTCACAACAAGCGGGGGCCGGCGAGCAGTACTTC. This gives the protein CASSQQAGAGEQYF. The full variable domain, with the rest looked up from reference TRBV18 and TRBJ2-7, is NAGVMQNPRHLVRRRGQEARLRCSPMKGHSHVYWYRQLPEEGLKFMVYLQKENIIDESGMPKERFSAEFPKEGPSILRIQQVVRGDSAAYFCASSQQAGAGEQYFGPGTRLTVT.

In its sample, this clone was seen a few times. The gene calls are TRBV10-3 and TRBJ1-2; no firm D call. Germline V lookup: CDR1 ENHRY, CDR2 SYGVKD. Trimming removed 4 bases at V and 4 bases at J, with 10 bases between. CDR3 length: 13 residues. CDR3 amino acids: CAISGEEIYGYTF. The CDR3 nucleotides are TGTGCCATCAGTGGGGAGGAGATCTATGGCTACACCTTC.

The rearrangement links TRBV11-2 to TRBJ2-7; the match to TRBD2 covers 12 bases. The germline gives CDR1 SGHAT, CDR2 FQNNGV. Trimming at V came to 7 bases and at J to 2 bases, leaving 6 bases not matched to a gene. The CDR3 is made up of 15 amino acids. The CDR3 here is CASTETSGGTYEQYF. As DNA, the CDR3 is TGTGCCAGCACCGAAACTAGCGGGGGGACCTACGAGCAGTACTTC.

The chain recombines TRBV4-2 with TRBJ1-2, with unresolved D. Deletions cut 2 bases from V and 5 bases from J, with 21 bases between. Germline loops: CDR1 LGHNA, CDR2 YNFKEQ. The CDR3 runs to 17 residues. CDR3 in amino acids: CASSQILQTRWVYGYTF. For the CDR3, the DNA is TGTGCCAGCAGCCAAATTCTTCAGACAAGATGGGTTTATGGCTACACCTTC.

Here the CDR3 DNA reads TGCGCCAGCAGCAAACAGGGGGCGCGTACAGATACGCAGTATTTT. This gives the protein CASSKQGARTDTQYF. The chain links TRBV5-1 to TRBJ2-3; 9 nucleotides match TRBD1. CDR1 is SGHRS, CDR2 YFSETQ, per germline. This CDR3 comprises 15 residues. Trimming at V came to 4 bases and at J to 3 bases, leaving 6 bases not matched to a gene.

V is TRBV3-1 (or the pseudogene TRBV3-2) and J is TRBJ2-3, with 8 bases that match TRBD2. This CDR3 region has 15 residues. Trimming at V came to 4 bases and at J to 2 bases, leaving 5 bases not matched to a gene. Germline CDR1 LGHDT, CDR2 YNNKEL (reference sequence). CDR3 region: CASSRGSGVTDTQYF. The CDR3 DNA sequence: TGTGCCAGCAGCCGGGGTAGCGGGGTCACAGATACGCAGTATTTT.

This chain connects TRBV18 to TRBJ1-1; 7 nucleotides match TRBD1. The CDR3 loop spans 14 amino acids. Germline trimming cut 3 bases from V and 3 bases from J; bases unmatched to any gene: 4. CDR1 is KGHSH and CDR2 is LQKENI in the germline V gene. DNA for the CDR3: TGTGCCAGCTCACCGCTCAGGGGGGACACTGAAGCTTTCTTT. This translates into CASSPLRGDTEAFF.

This clone appeared a single time. V and J are TRBV5-1 and TRBJ1-1; TRBD1 matches at 9 bases. Germline lookup yields CDR1 SGHRS and CDR2 YFSETQ. The CDR3 length is 13 residues. The junction had 8 bases not matched to a gene; V was cut back by 4 bases and J by 10 bases. The CDR3 bases are TGCGCCAGCAGCCTGGGACAGGGAGAACGAGCTTTCTTT. Its protein product is CASSLGQGERAFF.

Worth noting for this clone: The sample contains more than one DNA sequence encoding this CDR3. The chain is built from TRBV27 and TRBJ1-5; TRBD1 matches 7 bases. CDR3 length: 17 residues. V lost 2 bases to trimming and J lost 4 bases; unmatched junction nucleotides: 11. Germline loops: CDR1 MNHEY, CDR2 SMNVEV (reference sequence). The CDR3 sequence is CASSLGQGVGSNQPQHF. The CDR3 nucleotides are TGTGCCAGCAGTTTAGGGCAGGGGGTTGGGAGTAATCAGCCCCAGCATTTT.

The chain recombines TRBV6-6 with TRBJ1-4; D is uncertain. The germline V gene has CDR1 MNHNY and CDR2 SVGAGI (reference sequence). The length of the CDR3 is 13 residues. The ends were cut back, 6 bases at V and 0 bases at J, with 5 bases in the middle. CDR3 sequence: CASSLATNEKLFF. Written as DNA, the CDR3 is TGTGCCAGCAGCCTCGCAACTAATGAAAAACTGTTTTTT.

This clone was seen more than once but under ten times. The rearrangement uses TRBV10-3 and TRBJ1-1, with TRBD1 as a possible D gene (6 bases). CDR1 ENHRY and CDR2 SYGVKD come from the germline V gene. The V end lost 6 bases, the J end lost 2 bases, and 10 bases lay between the germline ends. This CDR3 has 13 residues. DNA of the CDR3: TGTGCCATCAGCCGGACAGAAAACACTGAAGCTTTCTTT. This gives the protein CAISRTENTEAFF.

This CDR3 is CASSYRGDDNQPQHF. The DNA for the CDR3 is TGTGCCAGCAGCTACAGGGGCGACGACAATCAGCCCCAGCATTTT. The chain uses TRBV6-5 and TRBJ1-5; 7 nucleotides align to TRBD1. The length of the CDR3 is 15 residues. Germline loops: CDR1 MNHEY, CDR2 SVGAGI. V lost 6 bases to trimming and J lost 3 bases; unmatched junction nucleotides: 8.

V gene TRBV6-5 combines with J gene TRBJ1-5; tentatively, D is TRBD1 (5 bases). Germline V gives CDR1 MNHEY, CDR2 SVGAGI. V dropped 6 bases and J dropped 2 bases, with 14 bases sitting between them. The CDR3 runs 15 residues. The DNA for the CDR3 is TGTGCCAGCAGACGTGGACAATCCGGCAATCAGCCCCAGCATTTT. Protein product: CASRRGQSGNQPQHF.

This clone was recorded a few times. This chain links TRBV3-1 (or the pseudogene TRBV3-2) with TRBJ1-1, with D hard to call. The CDR3 extends over 13 amino acids. The ends were cut back, 4 bases at V and 5 bases at J, with 11 bases in the middle. CDR1 and CDR2 (germline): LGHDT, YNNKEL (reference sequence). Here the CDR3 DNA reads TGTGCCAGCAGCCTCAGAGGGAAGACTGAAGCTTTCTTT. Protein product: CASSLRGKTEAFF.

The CDR3 loop reads CASSPFEGLDTDTQYF. CDR3 bases: TGTGCCAGCTCACCATTTGAGGGACTAGACACAGATACGCAGTATTTT. The V and J genes are TRBV18 and TRBJ2-3, with 8 bases lining up with TRBD2. The CDR3 contains 16 residues. Germline CDR1 reads KGHSH; CDR2 reads LQKENI. The J segment lost 2 bases and the V segment lost 2 bases, leaving 6 bases of the junction unmatched. The variable domain in full, with the rest retrieved from reference TRBV18 and TRBJ2-3, is NAGVMQNPRHLVRRRGQEARLRCSPMKGHSHVYWYRQLPEEGLKFMVYLQKENIIDESGMPKERFSAEFPKEGPSILRIQQVVRGDSAAYFCASSPFEGLDTDTQYFGPGTRLTVL.

The J gene is TRBJ1-2, the V gene TRBV19; 9 positions match TRBD1. The CDR3 consists of 16 residues. The germline V gene has CDR1 LNHDA and CDR2 SQIVND (reference sequence). V dropped 4 bases and J dropped 3; count of bases not matched to a gene: 9. CDR3 protein: CASSTGTGKAHYGYTF. DNA of the CDR3: TGTGCCAGTAGTACCGGGACAGGGAAGGCTCACTATGGCTACACCTTC.

The chain links TRBV7-2 to TRBJ1-5, with 9 bases aligning to TRBD1. The CDR3 consists of 14 residues. Germline assignment: CDR1 SGHTA and CDR2 FQGNSA. J was trimmed by 7 bases and V by 5 bases; bases with no gene match: 6. The CDR3 sequence: CASSHGQGSQPQHF. CDR3 DNA sequence: TGTGCCAGCAGCCATGGACAGGGGAGCCAGCCCCAGCATTTT.

V gene TRBV5-8 combines with J gene TRBJ1-1, with 8 bases lining up with TRBD1. CDR3 length: 14 residues. Germline loops: CDR1 SGHTS, CDR2 YDEGEE. Trimming took 4 bases from V and 3 from J; bases not matched to a gene: 5. CDR3 coding DNA: TGTGCCAGCAGCAACCAGGGGGCTGACACTGAAGCTTTCTTT. Translated: CASSNQGADTEAFF.

V and J are TRBV28 and TRBJ1-2; 9 positions agree with TRBD1. Trimming took 5 bases from V and 13 from J; bases not matched to a gene: 8. The CDR3 has 12 residues. Germline CDR1 MDHEN, CDR2 SYDVKM. The CDR3 spells CASSIGTGSCTF. DNA of the CDR3: TGTGCCAGCAGTATCGGGACAGGGAGTTGCACCTTC.

This rearrangement joins TRBV4-2 to TRBJ1-2; 7 bases match TRBD1. With 3 bases clipped from V and 8 bases from J, the junction kept 9 bases outside the gene matches. Germline CDR1 and CDR2: LGHNA and YNFKEQ. The CDR3 consists of 14 residues. For the CDR3, the DNA is TGTGCCAGCAGCCAGCCCCGACAGGGAGGAGGCTACACCTTC. Protein product: CASSQPRQGGGYTF.

The chain uses TRBV3-1 (or the pseudogene TRBV3-2) and TRBJ2-7, with TRBD1 identical over 12 bases. This CDR3 has 14 residues. Losses at the gene ends were 4 bases for V and 6 bases for J; bases not matched to a gene: 4. Germline V gene data show CDR1 as LGHDT and CDR2 as YNNKEL (reference sequence). The CDR3 loop is CASSLGTGGGEQYF. CDR3 nucleotides: TGTGCCAGCAGCCTCGGGACAGGGGGCGGCGAGCAGTACTTC.